This is a list of T cell receptor beta chains from one sample in a study of T cells of healthy individuals. From the 5' RACE reads, TCRdb called clonotypes with MiXCR, one entry per CDR3 protein. The repertoire has 45,000 to 60,000 distinct CDR3 sequences, roughly 14% of them found once; the top ten carry approximately 16%. These receptors were taken from a human donor in good health. Each CDR3 is given with its conserved first and last residue. D genes are given only for firm matches. Only some rows state a clone size, as once, few, many or a class for expanded clones.

d_call clone_size j_call v_call cdr3_nt cdr3_aa
TRBD1 NA TRBJ1-4 TRBV5-8 TGTGCCAGCAGCTTCTGGACAGGCAATGAAAAACTGTTTTTT CASSFWTGNEKLFF
NA NA TRBJ2-7 TRBV20-1 TGCAGTGCTAGCGGTAACTCCTACGAGCAGTACTTC CSASGNSYEQYF
NA many TRBJ1-1 TRBV2 TGTGCCAGCAGTCCCCAAGGGCCAGCTTTCTTT CASSPQGPAFF
NA many TRBJ2-7 TRBV30 TGTGCCTGGACCAAGAGGGCACCTTTGACCTACGAGCAGTACTTC CAWTKRAPLTYEQYF
NA many TRBJ1-2 TRBV4-3 TGCGCCAGCAGCCAGGACGGAAACTATGGCTACACCTTC CASSQDGNYGYTF
TRBD2 many TRBJ2-3 TRBV25-1 TGTGCCAGCAGCCGCGTAGCGGGGGGGGCAGATACGCAGTATTTT CASSRVAGGADTQYF
NA many TRBJ2-7 TRBV6-6 TGTGCCAGCAGTGCTCCAACTCGGGAGCAGTACTTC CASSAPTREQYF
TRBD1 NA TRBJ1-1 TRBV7-2 TGTGCCAGCAGTGGACAGGGAAACACTGAAGCTTTCTTT CASSGQGNTEAFF
NA NA TRBJ1-3 TRBV2 TGTGCCAGCACCAAGGAACAGTTCACCTCTGGAAACACCATATATTTT CASTKEQFTSGNTIYF
NA many TRBJ2-5 TRBV29-1 TGCAGCGCGTCATCGGAGACCCAGTACTTC CSASSETQYF
TRBD2 NA TRBJ2-3 TRBV9 TGTGCCAGCAGCGTAGTTGGCGGGGGGGCCCCCGGCACAGATACGCAGTATTTT CASSVVGGGAPGTDTQYF
NA NA TRBJ2-7 TRBV20-1 TGCAGTGCTAGACGACGCACCTCCTACGAGCAGTACTTC CSARRRTSYEQYF
TRBD1 few TRBJ2-1 TRBV24-1 TGTGCCACCAGTGACCCCCGACAGGGCTGGGATGAGCAGTTCTTC CATSDPRQGWDEQFF
NA NA TRBJ2-1 TRBV5-1 TGCGCCAGCAGCCTCAAACTAGAAATAAATGAGAAGTTCTTC CASSLKLEINEKFF
TRBD1 few TRBJ2-7 TRBV4-1 TGCGCCAGCAGCCCTAGTGGGACAGGGGAAAGCTACGAGCAGTACTTC CASSPSGTGESYEQYF
TRBD2 many TRBJ2-2 TRBV6-5 TGTGCCACTCAGCGGGGACCCAACACCGGGGAGCTGTTTTTT CATQRGPNTGELFF
TRBD1 NA TRBJ1-1 TRBV29-1 TGCAGCGTTGAAGAATTACAGGGGGCGAGCTCTGAAGCTTTCTTT CSVEELQGASSEAFF
TRBD2 few TRBJ2-1 TRBV24-1 TGTGCCACCAGCCTAAGTTTAGCGGGAGTTAAGAATGAGCAGTTCTTC CATSLSLAGVKNEQFF
TRBD2 many TRBJ2-1 TRBV7-9 TGTGCCAGCAGCTTATCCGGGACTAGCGACGATGAGCAGTTCTTC CASSLSGTSDDEQFF
TRBD1 NA TRBJ1-1 TRBV20-1 TGCAGTGCCGGGGCGACAGGGGGCCTCGCTGGGGCTTTCTTT CSAGATGGLAGAFF
NA many TRBJ1-2 TRBV30 TGTGGCAGTCTCGTTTCTCTCTATGGCTACACCTTC CGSLVSLYGYTF
NA medium-sized TRBJ2-7 TRBV24-1 TGTGCCACCAGTGATGGCCCCTACGAGCAGTACTTC CATSDGPYEQYF
NA few TRBJ2-7 TRBV6-2/TRBV6-3 TGTGCCAGCAGTTACTCGCTCCAAGAAATCTACGAGCAGTACTTC CASSYSLQEIYEQYF
TRBD2 NA TRBJ2-3 TRBV5-6 TGTGCCAGCAGCCACCAGCGGGGTAGCGGGAGGCGTGCAGATACGCAGTATTTT CASSHQRGSGRRADTQYF
NA few TRBJ2-2 TRBV7-2 TGTGCCAGCAGCTTTAACAGGGAGAACGGGGAGCTGTTTTTT CASSFNRENGELFF
TRBD1 few TRBJ2-3 TRBV5-1 TGCGCCAGCAGGACGACAGGGAAAAGGGCAGATACGCAGTATTTT CASRTTGKRADTQYF
TRBD1 NA TRBJ1-4 TRBV5-6 TGTGCCAGCAGCGCCAGGACAGGAATCGGGATTGAAAAACTGTTTTTT CASSARTGIGIEKLFF
NA many TRBJ2-7 TRBV19 TGTGCCAGTAGTATTGGGACCGGTACCTACGAGCAGTACTTC CASSIGTGTYEQYF
NA many TRBJ2-1 TRBV29-1 TGCAGCGTGCACGGGGGAGTCGTGTCGAATGAGCAGTTCTTC CSVHGGVVSNEQFF
NA many TRBJ2-5 TRBV7-7 TGTGCCAGCAGCTATGTGGCCAGCCTCTCAGAGACCCAGTACTTC CASSYVASLSETQYF
NA few TRBJ2-2 TRBV2 TGTGCCAGCAGTGAAGCCGGGGCGAACACCGGGGAGCTGTTTTTT CASSEAGANTGELFF
TRBD2 few TRBJ2-5 TRBV20-1 TGCAGTGCTTCCCCCTTGCTAGCGGGAGCCCAAGAGACCCAGTACTTC CSASPLLAGAQETQYF
NA few TRBJ2-4 TRBV7-2 TGTGCCAGTGCACCGGGCCTAGCCAAAAACATTCAGTACTTC CASAPGLAKNIQYF
TRBD1 many TRBJ2-7 TRBV4-3 TGCGCCAGCAGCCCCTGGGGGCAGGGGGCCTACGAGCAGTACTTC CASSPWGQGAYEQYF
TRBD2 many TRBJ2-7 TRBV20-1 TGCAGTGCTAGCTTGCGGGAGGGCCGGGGAGACGAGCAGTACTTC CSASLREGRGDEQYF